These T cell receptor beta chains were read from a single sample in a study of human T cells and chemical hapten exposure. TCRdb called the RACE reads again in MiXCR, with one record for every CDR3 protein. The repertoire has 55,000 to 75,000 distinct CDR3 sequences, 5.5% to 7.5% of them found once; the top ten carry roughly 3%. The material sequenced was whole blood. Receptor source: a female donor in good health. Some clones in this sample may be carry-over from other donors' samples. CDR3s include the opening cysteine and the closing phenylalanine or tryptophan. The D gene is left open where the match is weak. The listing skips clone size in some rows; elsewhere it reads once, few, many or a size class.

TRBD1	TRBV7-9	many	14	TRBJ1-4	TGTGCCAGCAGCCGTACAGGGGGCGATGAAAAACTGTTTTTT	CASSRTGGDEKLFF
NA	TRBV12-3/TRBV12-4	NA	14	TRBJ1-6	TGTGCCAGCAGTGGTGGGGCCTTGGCTTCACCCCTCCACTTT	CASSGGALASPLHF
TRBD2	TRBV4-2	many	16	TRBJ2-1	TGTGCCAGCAGCCAACCCCTAGCGGTCTCCTACAATGAGCAGTTCTTC	CASSQPLAVSYNEQFF
TRBD1	TRBV20-1	NA	14	TRBJ2-3	TGCAGTGCTCTCGACAGGGGAGGCACAGATACGCAGTATTTT	CSALDRGGTDTQYF
TRBD2	TRBV20-1	many	16	TRBJ2-3	TGCAGTGCTAGAGATTCCGCTAGCGGGATTGAGGATACGCAGTATTTT	CSARDSASGIEDTQYF
TRBD1	TRBV20-1	NA	14	TRBJ1-2	TGCAGTGCCAGTAAAGGGACAGCCGGCTATGGCTACACCTTC	CSASKGTAGYGYTF
NA	TRBV27	few	14	TRBJ1-5	TGTGCCAGCAGTCCGGGGACGTCTGGATCGCCCCAGCATTTT	CASSPGTSGSPQHF
TRBD1	TRBV5-1	many	16	TRBJ1-3	TGCGCCAGCAGTGCCGGGACAGGGAAATCTGGAAACACCATATATTTT	CASSAGTGKSGNTIYF
NA	TRBV27	NA	13	TRBJ2-5	TGTGCCAGCAGTCCCAGACTAGAAGAGACCCAGTACTTC	CASSPRLEETQYF
NA	TRBV6-5	few	14	TRBJ1-1	TGTGCCAGCAGCCGTATGGACAGTAACACTGAAGCTTTCTTT	CASSRMDSNTEAFF
NA	TRBV27	many	13	TRBJ2-1	TGTGCCAGCAGCCTTAGGGGTGTCAATGAGCAGTTCTTC	CASSLRGVNEQFF
NA	TRBV4-1	few	14	TRBJ2-1	TGCGCCAGCAGCTCTCCTGCCAGGGGCGGGGAGCAGTTCTTC	CASSSPARGGEQFF
NA	TRBV29-1	few	12	TRBJ2-7	TGCAGCGTTGTCAGGGACTCCTACGAGCAGTACTTC	CSVVRDSYEQYF
NA	TRBV7-8	NA	14	TRBJ2-3	TGTGCCTCGGGGCTTTCTCCTAGCACAGATACGCAGTATTTT	CASGLSPSTDTQYF
NA	TRBV27	few	14	TRBJ2-1	TGTGCCAGCAGTCCCACAGGGCCCAGAGGTGAGCAGTTCTTC	CASSPTGPRGEQFF
NA	TRBV5-1	NA	14	TRBJ1-2	TGCGCCAGCAGCTTACAGGTTGGGGTGTATGGCTACACCTTC	CASSLQVGVYGYTF
TRBD2	TRBV20-1	many	15	TRBJ2-3	TGCAGTGCTAGAGTCCCAGCGGGGCACACAGATACGCAGTATTTT	CSARVPAGHTDTQYF
NA	TRBV18	many	14	TRBJ2-1	TGTGCCAGCTTCCCGGGACCGGGAAGTGGGGAGCAGTTCTTC	CASFPGPGSGEQFF
NA	TRBV7-9	few	15	TRBJ2-1	TGTGCCAGCAGCTCTCGGACAGCCACCTACAATGAGCAGTTCTTC	CASSSRTATYNEQFF
NA	TRBV27	NA	13	TRBJ2-3	TGTGCCAGCAGTCCCCCGGCACGGCCTACGCAGTATTTT	CASSPPARPTQYF
NA	TRBV28	few	15	TRBJ2-6	TGTGCCAGCAGTTTGTCCCAGGGCTTGGGCAACGTCCTGACTTTC	CASSLSQGLGNVLTF
NA	TRBV28	NA	16	TRBJ2-4	TGTGCCAGCAGTCCCAGTTCGAGCGGGCCCAAAAACATTCAGTACTTC	CASSPSSSGPKNIQYF
TRBD2	TRBV5-1	many	17	TRBJ2-3	TGCGCCAGCAGCTTGGTGACTAGCGGGACTAGCACAGATACGCAGTATTTT	CASSLVTSGTSTDTQYF
TRBD2	TRBV7-2	NA	19	TRBJ2-6	TGTGCCAGCAGCCCCGGGACTAGCGGGTCCCACTCTGGGGCCAACGTCCTGACTTTC	CASSPGTSGSHSGANVLTF
NA	TRBV9	few	16	TRBJ1-2	TGTGCCAGCAGCGCCCTCAGCGAAAATTCCCCCTATGGCTACACCTTC	CASSALSENSPYGYTF
NA	TRBV14	few	14	TRBJ1-4	TGTGCCAGCAGCCAAGCAAGGGTGCAGGAAAAACTGTTTTTT	CASSQARVQEKLFF
NA	TRBV20-1	many	14	TRBJ2-7	TGCAGTGCCGTCGCGGGAACGTTCCTAGACGAGCAGTACTTC	CSAVAGTFLDEQYF